The clone carrying this T cell receptor (beta chain) was seen a few times. Its antigen is as yet unknown. The data belong to a study of T cells after yellow fever vaccination. Findings of the study overall: Reappearance after the booster was observed for most primary-vaccination clones (roughly 97% CD4, about 91% CD8).

The CDR3 extends over 14 amino acids. Germline CDR1 reads DFQATT; CDR2 reads SNEGSKA (reference sequence). The V gene end was trimmed by 6 bases and the J gene end by 6 bases; junction bases not matched to a gene: 8. TCRdb called the 5' RACE reads again in MiXCR, with one record for every CDR3 protein. Of just under 600,000 distinct CDR3 sequences listed, 13% are singletons. The sequenced sample was PBMCs, obtained on the day of the yellow fever booster vaccination. The V gene is TRBV20-1, the J gene TRBJ2-1; 10 bases fit TRBD2. The receptor's source is a man aged 30-40 years who received the YFV17D yellow fever vaccine. CDR3 region: CSAKSGRAGNEQFF. CDR3 sequence (DNA): TGCAGTGCAAAAAGCGGGAGGGCTGGCAATGAGCAGTTCTTC.